These T cell receptor beta chains were read from a single sample in a study of blood T cell repertoires in COVID-19. The method was immunoSEQ multiplex PCR; TCRdb's version includes in-frame clones alone and lacks a portion of them. The data show about 9,000 clones, roughly 80% seen once. Sequencing was done on a sample of peripheral blood. The source is a human donor in a cohort sampled during active COVID-19. Both conserved end residues are part of each CDR3. The D gene is left open where the match is weak. Size is omitted from some rows. Given values are once, few, many or a class for expanded clones.

d_call j_call v_call clone_size cdr3_nt cdr3_aa
TRBD1 TRBJ1-2 TRBV3-1/TRBV3-2 - TGTGCCAGCAGCCGCGCAGGGGGCCTGTCTAACTATGGCTACACCTTC CASSRAGGLSNYGYTF
- TRBJ2-2 TRBV5-3 once TGTGCCAGAAGCCCGGTCGCGGGCCGGTGCCCGAACACCGGGGAGCTGTTTTTT CARSPVAGRCPNTGELFF
- TRBJ1-5 TRBV15 - TGTGCCACCAGCGGAGCAGGGCCCAATCAGCCCCAGCATTTT CATSGAGPNQPQHF
TRBD1 TRBJ1-2 TRBV29-1 - TGCAGCGTTGAAACGGGACAGGGGGCCCGGGGCTACACCTTC CSVETGQGARGYTF
TRBD1 TRBJ2-7 TRBV10-2 - TGCGCCAGCAGACCCGGGACAGGGGCGAGAGAGCAGTACTTC CASRPGTGAREQYF
- TRBJ1-6 TRBV28 - TGTGCCAGCAGTTTATGGAGGTCCAATTCACCCCTCCACTTT CASSLWRSNSPLHF
TRBD2 TRBJ2-7 TRBV7-2 - TGTGCCAGCAGCACTCGGCGGGGGATGGAGATTGGCGAGCAGTACTTC CASSTRRGMEIGEQYF
TRBD2 TRBJ2-7 TRBV6-2/TRBV6-3 - TGTGCCAGCAGTTCCCGGGGGGTAATCCACGAGCAGTACTTC CASSSRGVIHEQYF
TRBD1 TRBJ1-1 TRBV11-2 - TGTGCCAGCAGCCCAGGGACAGAGAAGAACACTGAAGCTTTCTTT CASSPGTEKNTEAFF
- TRBJ2-7 TRBV6-5 - TGTGCCAGCAGCCTGGACATCTACGAGCAGTACTTC CASSLDIYEQYF